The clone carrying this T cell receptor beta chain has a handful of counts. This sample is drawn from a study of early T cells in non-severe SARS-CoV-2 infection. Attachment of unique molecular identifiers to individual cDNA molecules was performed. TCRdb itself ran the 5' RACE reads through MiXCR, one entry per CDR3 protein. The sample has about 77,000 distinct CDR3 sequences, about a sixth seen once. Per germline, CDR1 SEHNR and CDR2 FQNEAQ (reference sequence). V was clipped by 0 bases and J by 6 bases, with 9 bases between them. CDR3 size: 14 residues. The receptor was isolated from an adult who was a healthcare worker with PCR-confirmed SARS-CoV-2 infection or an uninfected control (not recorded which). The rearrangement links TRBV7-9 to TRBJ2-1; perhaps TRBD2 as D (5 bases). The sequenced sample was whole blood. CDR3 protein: CASSLAGDVNEQFF. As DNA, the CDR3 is TGTGCCAGCAGCTTAGCGGGAGATGTCAATGAGCAGTTCTTC.